This T cell receptor beta chain was profiled in a study of cytomegalovirus exposure and HLA in healthy donors. Overall study: A preliminary data release comprised roughly 80 million unique TCRs obtained from HLA-typed donors. Regarding the study as a whole: TCR beta chains associated with HLA were, in a later analysis, more clonally expanded than equally common others. The classifier, whose performance was assessed in both the original and validation cohorts, reportedly diagnosed cytomegalovirus status with high specificity and sensitivity.

13 Jbeta primers and 60 Vbeta primers were used for the PCR. In the source study's methods: Counted up in a later analysis, unique TCR beta chains came to 65 million to 80 million, with about 10 million shared. Produced via immunoSEQ multiplex PCR; TCRdb's table is partial and in-frame only. Clonal size and the V and J genes are those of that table, whereas D and trimming came from the DNA. The data hold 100,000 to 150,000 clones, with 77% observed a single time. Germline V gene sequence: CDR1 MNHEY, CDR2 SVGAGI. The CDR3 runs to 11 residues. With regard to this clone: Its antigen is not identified.

This TCR was sampled from a woman in her thirties or forties in good health and CMV-seronegative. The chain links TRBV6-5 to TRBJ2-5, with TRBD2 identical over 7 bases. The closer fit of TRBJ2-7 to the DNA end suggests the J call may be wrong. Sequences were obtained from PBMCs. As DNA, the CDR3 is TGTGCCAGCGGGCGGGGGAACGAGCAGTACTTC. Protein: CASGRGNEQYF.